These 18 T cell receptor beta chains originate from one sample sequenced in a study of regulatory T cells in long-lasting Graves disease. As to time point: newly diagnosed GD, antithyroid drugs for less than 3 months. Construction of the TCR library relied on RNA isolated from PBMCs. Relying on iRepertoire HTBI primers and Arm-PCR of CDR3 regions, the team built TCR beta libraries. TCRdb passed the multiplex PCR reads through MiXCR, listing each CDR3 protein once. The sample yields just over 600,000 distinct CDR3 sequences, 15% to 20% seen once. These data are also associated with another study on T cells in Graves' hyperthyroidism and ophthalmopathy.

The input for sequencing was peripheral blood mononuclear cells (PBMCs), taken at new diagnosis, from a patient treated with antithyroid drugs. These receptors all come from a woman in her 30s with Graves disease.

The table lists this clonotype with a count of one. The chain joins TRBV19 to TRBJ2-2; D is uncertain. This CDR3 is 16 amino acids long. From germline, CDR1 is LNHDA and CDR2 SQIVND (reference sequence). Trimming cost V 3 bases and J 0 bases, with 11 bases left between them. The CDR3 sequence: CASSIFLQANTGELFF. CDR3 sequence (DNA): TGTGCCAGTAGTATTTTTTTGCAGGCGAACACCGGGGAGCTGTTTTTT.

This clonotype came up many times. The chain joins TRBV7-2 to TRBJ2-5; 10 nucleotides agree with TRBD2. CDR1 is SGHTA and CDR2 is FQGNSA in the germline V gene. There are 17 residues in the CDR3. The J segment lost 5 bases and the V segment lost 0 bases, leaving 9 bases of the junction unmatched. CDR3 nucleotides: TGTGCCAGCAGCTTAGCGGTAATAGCGGGAGGCTATGAGACCCAGTACTTC. Its protein is CASSLAVIAGGYETQYF.

The sample holds many counts of this clonotype. CDR3 bases: TGTGCCAGCAGCTTAGCGACTGCTGGGGGAAAACTGTTTTTT. Translated, it gives CASSLATAGGKLFF. The chain carries TRBV7-6 and TRBJ1-4, with D perhaps TRBD1 (5 bases). Germline V gene sequence: CDR1 SGHVS, CDR2 FNYEAQ. This CDR3 is built from 14 residues. Trimming shortened V by 0 bases and J by 10 bases, and 12 bases separated the two germline ends.

This sequence joins TRBV9 and TRBJ2-1, with a possible D match to TRBD1 (5 bases). The CDR3 extends over 14 amino acids. Per germline, CDR1 SGDLS and CDR2 YYNGEE. Trimming shortened V by 2 bases and J by 6 bases, and 12 bases separated the two germline ends. The chain's CDR3 is CASSVRRQGNEQFF. The CDR3 coding sequence is TGTGCCAGCAGCGTCAGGCGGCAGGGCAATGAGCAGTTCTTC.

This clonotype was counted many times. Written as DNA, the CDR3 is TGTGCCAGCAGCCGTACCGGGACTAGCTACAATGAGCAGTTCTTC. It codes for CASSRTGTSYNEQFF. V usage is TRBV7-9 and J usage is TRBJ2-1; 8 bases map to TRBD2. The CDR3 is made up of 15 amino acids. Germline V CDR1 and CDR2: SEHNR, FQNEAQ (reference sequence). V gave up 5 bases and J gave up 3 bases; unmatched junction bases: 6.

The V call is TRBV6-1, the J call TRBJ2-7; D not certain. The CDR3 consists of 15 residues. Deletions cut 0 bases from V and 0 bases from J, with 9 bases between. Germline V CDR1 and CDR2: MNHNS, SASEGT. CDR3 sequence (DNA): TGTGCCAGCAGTGAAGCGCACGGCGGCTCCTACGAGCAGTACTTC. Amino acid sequence: CASSEAHGGSYEQYF.

V and J are TRBV5-1 and TRBJ2-1; TRBD2 aligns across 9 bases. The germline V gene encodes CDR1 SGHRS and CDR2 YFSETQ. The V and J ends lost 4 bases and 3 bases, in that order; junction bases with no gene match: 5. The CDR3 sequence is 15 residues long. In DNA, the CDR3 is TGCGCCAGCAGCCCACTAGCGGGCGTCTACAATGAGCAGTTCTTC. Encoded protein: CASSPLAGVYNEQFF.

This clonotype was seen ten or more times. CDR3 sequence (DNA): TGTGCCAGTAGTATCGAAAGGGGAGGGCAGTTCTTC. It is translated as CASSIERGGQFF. The gene calls are TRBV19 and TRBJ2-1, with D perhaps matching TRBD2 (6 bases). The ends were cut back, 3 bases at V and 12 bases at J, with 12 bases in the middle. Per the germline V gene, CDR1 is LNHDA and CDR2 is SQIVND (reference sequence). This CDR3 contains 12 residues.

This clonotype was seen many times. The V gene is TRBV12-3 or TRBV12-4, the J gene TRBJ1-5; 7 nucleotides match TRBD1. V trimming: 6 bases; J trimming: 0 bases; junction bases outside the gene matches: 2. The CDR3 extends over 14 amino acids. As DNA, the CDR3 is TGTGCCAGCAGGACAGGGTATAGCAATCAGCCCCAGCATTTT. Its protein is CASRTGYSNQPQHF.

The V gene is TRBV12-3 or TRBV12-4, the J gene TRBJ2-6; D tentatively reads TRBD1 or TRBD2 (6 bases each). V was pared by 8 bases and J by 0 bases, with 11 bases between. The CDR3 runs 15 residues. CDR3 region: CASGRTVSGANVLTF. The CDR3 DNA reads TGTGCCAGCGGGAGGACAGTCTCTGGGGCCAACGTCCTGACTTTC.

This clonotype has at least ten counts. The chain carries TRBV30 and TRBJ1-1, with D possibly matching TRBD1 (6 bases). This CDR3 is built from 13 residues. V lost 0 bases, J lost 1 base, and 6 bases lay in between. From germline, CDR1 is GTSNPN and CDR2 SVGIG (reference sequence). CDR3 in DNA: TGTGCCTGGAGTGTACAGGGGAACACTGAAGCTTTCTTT. Translated: CAWSVQGNTEAFF.

A few counts support this clonotype. The V gene is TRBV19, the J gene TRBJ1-5, with 9 positions matching TRBD1. The junction had 6 bases not matched to a gene; V was cut back by 5 bases and J by 1 base. This CDR3 is built from 16 residues. In germline, CDR1 is LNHDA, CDR2 SQIVND (reference sequence). This CDR3 reads CASSRLQGASNQPQHF. DNA of the CDR3: TGTGCCAGTAGTCGGTTACAGGGGGCGAGCAATCAGCCCCAGCATTTT.

This clonotype came up many times. The CDR3 protein is CASTPGPYEQYF. The CDR3 region has the DNA TGTGCCAGCACCCCAGGCCCTTACGAGCAGTACTTC. This chain connects TRBV2 to TRBJ2-7; D uncertain. In germline, CDR1 is SNHLY, CDR2 FYNNEI. Between the trimmed V and J ends, which lost 7 bases and 4 bases, there was a span of 11 bases. The CDR3 consists of 12 residues.

V is TRBV2 and J is TRBJ2-7, with TRBD2 matching 8 bases. Germline V gene data show CDR1 as SNHLY and CDR2 as FYNNEI. The J segment lost 4 bases and the V segment lost 8 bases, leaving 7 bases of the junction unmatched. The CDR3 length is 13 residues. The CDR3 DNA reads as TGTGCCAGCGCGGGGGGAGGGCAATACGAGCAGTACTTC. Its translation: CASAGGGQYEQYF.

Many counts were recorded for this clonotype. V gene TRBV28 combines with J gene TRBJ1-4, with D perhaps matching TRBD1 (6 bases). This CDR3 contains 12 residues. The germline CDR1 and CDR2 sequences are MDHEN and SYDVKM. V was cut by 7 bases and J by 13 bases, with 16 bases left in between. CDR3 protein: CASTPPRGRLFF. The CDR3 region has the DNA TGTGCCAGCACCCCTCCCCGGGGGCGACTGTTTTTT.

This clonotype showed up many times. CDR3 in amino acids: CASIPPGLAGISYNEQFF. The CDR3 nucleotides are TGTGCCAGCATTCCCCCTGGACTAGCGGGAATCTCCTACAATGAGCAGTTCTTC. The V gene is TRBV28, the J gene TRBJ2-1, with TRBD2 matching over 12 bases. The trim removed 7 bases at V and 0 bases at J, leaving 10 bases unmatched. Germline CDR1 is MDHEN and CDR2 is SYDVKM. This CDR3 has 18 residues.

This clonotype was found many times. The V gene is TRBV20-1, the J gene TRBJ2-1, with D unresolved. Germline CDR1 reads DFQATT; CDR2 reads SNEGSKA (reference sequence). V dropped 4 bases and J dropped 8 bases, with 12 bases sitting between them. The CDR3 covers 12 residues. CDR3 DNA sequence: TGCAGTGCTACGAAAGGTCAGCATGAGCAGTTCTTC. As protein: CSATKGQHEQFF.

This clonotype was seen at least ten times. The chain recombines TRBV28 with TRBJ2-7, with TRBD1 identical over 7 bases. The V and J ends lost 10 bases and 8 bases, in that order; junction bases with no gene match: 14. The germline V gene encodes CDR1 MDHEN and CDR2 SYDVKM. This CDR3 has 13 residues. CDR3 in amino acids: CATSDRTVGKQYF. Here the CDR3 DNA reads TGTGCCACCTCGGACAGGACGGTCGGAAAGCAGTACTTC. The full variable domain, completed using reference TRBV28 and TRBJ2-7, is DVKVTQSSRYLVKRTGEKVFLECVQDMDHENMFWYRQDPGLGLRLIYFSYDVKMKEKGDIPEGYSVSREKKERFSLILESASTNQTSMYLCATSDRTVGKQYFGPGTRLTVT.